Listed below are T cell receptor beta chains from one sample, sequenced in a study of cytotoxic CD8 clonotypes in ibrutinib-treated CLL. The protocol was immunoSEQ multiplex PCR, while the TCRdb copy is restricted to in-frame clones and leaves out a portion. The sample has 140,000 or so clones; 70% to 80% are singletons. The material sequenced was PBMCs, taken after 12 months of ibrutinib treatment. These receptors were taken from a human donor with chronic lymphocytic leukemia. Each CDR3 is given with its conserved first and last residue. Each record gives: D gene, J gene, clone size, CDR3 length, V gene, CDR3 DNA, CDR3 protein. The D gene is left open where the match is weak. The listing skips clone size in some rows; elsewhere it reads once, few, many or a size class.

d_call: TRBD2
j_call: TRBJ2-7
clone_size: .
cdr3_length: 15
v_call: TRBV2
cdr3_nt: TGTGCCAGCAAGGGACTAGCGGCCGGATCCTACGAGCAGTACTTC
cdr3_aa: CASKGLAAGSYEQYF

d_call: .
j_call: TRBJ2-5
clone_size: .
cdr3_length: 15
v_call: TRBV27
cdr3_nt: TGTGCCAGCAGTCCCCGTCGGGGAGTACAAGAGACCCAGTACTTC
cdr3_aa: CASSPRRGVQETQYF

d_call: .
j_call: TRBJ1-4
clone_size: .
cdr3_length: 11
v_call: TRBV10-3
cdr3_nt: TGTGCCATCAGTGATTCACAGCGGACGTTTTTT
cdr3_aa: CAISDSQRTFF

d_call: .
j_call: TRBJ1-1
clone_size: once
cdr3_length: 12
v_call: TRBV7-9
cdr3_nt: TGTGCCAGCAGCGATAGTGAGGCTGAAGCTTTCTTT
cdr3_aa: CASSDSEAEAFF

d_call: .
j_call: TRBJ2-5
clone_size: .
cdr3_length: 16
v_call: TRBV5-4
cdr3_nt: TGTGCCAGCAGCTGGGGGGACAGAGCGTTACAAGAGACCCAGTACTTC
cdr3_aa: CASSWGDRALQETQYF

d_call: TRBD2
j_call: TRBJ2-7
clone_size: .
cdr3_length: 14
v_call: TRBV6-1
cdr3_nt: TGTGCCAGCACGGTGGAGCGGGACCTATACGAGCAGTACTTC
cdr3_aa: CASTVERDLYEQYF

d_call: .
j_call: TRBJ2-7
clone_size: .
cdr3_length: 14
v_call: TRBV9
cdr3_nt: TGTGCCAGCAGCGAGGGACGTAACTCCTACGAGCAGTACTTC
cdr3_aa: CASSEGRNSYEQYF

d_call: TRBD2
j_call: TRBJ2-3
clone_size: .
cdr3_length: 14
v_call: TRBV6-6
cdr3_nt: TGTGCCAGCACGCTAGCGGAGAGCACAGATACGCAGTATTTT
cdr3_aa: CASTLAESTDTQYF

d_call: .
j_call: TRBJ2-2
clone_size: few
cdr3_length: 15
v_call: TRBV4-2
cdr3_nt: TGTGCCAGCAGCCAAAGGACAGCGAACACCGGGGAGCTGTTTTTT
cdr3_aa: CASSQRTANTGELFF

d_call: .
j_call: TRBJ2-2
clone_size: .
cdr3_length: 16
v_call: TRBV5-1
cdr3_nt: TGCGCCAGCAGCTTGGTTGCCGGAGCGAACACCGGGGAGCTGTTTTTT
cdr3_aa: CASSLVAGANTGELFF

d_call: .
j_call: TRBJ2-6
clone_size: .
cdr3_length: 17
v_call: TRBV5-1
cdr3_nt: TGCGCCAGCTTTCTTGGGGAGGTTGGCTTTGGGGCCAACGTCCTGACTTTC
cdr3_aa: CASFLGEVGFGANVLTF

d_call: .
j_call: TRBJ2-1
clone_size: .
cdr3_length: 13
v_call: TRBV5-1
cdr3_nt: TGCGCCAGCAGCTTGGACCAAAACAATGAGCAGTTCTTC
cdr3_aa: CASSLDQNNEQFF

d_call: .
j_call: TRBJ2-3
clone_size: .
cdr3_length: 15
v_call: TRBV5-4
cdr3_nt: TGTGCCAGCGGACCGGGACGGATTATCACAGATACGCAGTATTTT
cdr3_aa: CASGPGRIITDTQYF

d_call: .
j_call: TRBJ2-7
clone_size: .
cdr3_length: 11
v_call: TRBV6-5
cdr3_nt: TGTGGGGCTGGAGGGCCCTACGAGCAGTACTTC
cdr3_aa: CGAGGPYEQYF

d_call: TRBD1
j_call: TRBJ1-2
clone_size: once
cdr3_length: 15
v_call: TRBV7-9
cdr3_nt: TGTGCCAGCAGCCGACGACAGGGAGGAGTCTATGGCTACACCTTC
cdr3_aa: CASSRRQGGVYGYTF

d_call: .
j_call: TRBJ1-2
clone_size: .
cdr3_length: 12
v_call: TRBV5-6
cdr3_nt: TGTGCCAGCAGCTTGGATACCCGTGGCTACACCTTC
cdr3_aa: CASSLDTRGYTF

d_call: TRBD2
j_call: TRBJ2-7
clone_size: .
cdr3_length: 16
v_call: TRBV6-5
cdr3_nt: TGTGCCAGCAGTTACTCGGTTGGCGGGGGCTCCTACGAGCAGTACTTC
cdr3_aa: CASSYSVGGGSYEQYF

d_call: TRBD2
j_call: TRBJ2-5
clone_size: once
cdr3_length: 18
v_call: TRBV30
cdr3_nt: TGTGCCTGGAGGGCTTTAGGACTAGCGGGAGAAAACCAAGAGACCCAGTACTTC
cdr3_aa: CAWRALGLAGENQETQYF

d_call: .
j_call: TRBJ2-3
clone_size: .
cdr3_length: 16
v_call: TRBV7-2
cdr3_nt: TGTGCCAGCAGCCCCGCGTTCGGTACTAGCACAGATACGCAGTATTTT
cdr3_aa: CASSPAFGTSTDTQYF

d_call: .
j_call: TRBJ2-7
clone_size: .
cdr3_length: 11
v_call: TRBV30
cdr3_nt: TGTGCCAGGGGACATTCATACGAGCAGTACTTC
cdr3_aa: CARGHSYEQYF

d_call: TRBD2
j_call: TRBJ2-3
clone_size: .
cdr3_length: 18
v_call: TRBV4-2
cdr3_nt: TGTGCCAGCAGCCAAGATCTCAGACTAGCGGGATTTGTAGATACGCAGTATTTT
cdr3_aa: CASSQDLRLAGFVDTQYF

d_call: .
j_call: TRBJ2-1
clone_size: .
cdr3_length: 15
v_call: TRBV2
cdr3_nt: TGTGCCAGCAGTGCCCAGCGGAGCTCCTACAATGAGCAGTTCTTC
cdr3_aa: CASSAQRSSYNEQFF